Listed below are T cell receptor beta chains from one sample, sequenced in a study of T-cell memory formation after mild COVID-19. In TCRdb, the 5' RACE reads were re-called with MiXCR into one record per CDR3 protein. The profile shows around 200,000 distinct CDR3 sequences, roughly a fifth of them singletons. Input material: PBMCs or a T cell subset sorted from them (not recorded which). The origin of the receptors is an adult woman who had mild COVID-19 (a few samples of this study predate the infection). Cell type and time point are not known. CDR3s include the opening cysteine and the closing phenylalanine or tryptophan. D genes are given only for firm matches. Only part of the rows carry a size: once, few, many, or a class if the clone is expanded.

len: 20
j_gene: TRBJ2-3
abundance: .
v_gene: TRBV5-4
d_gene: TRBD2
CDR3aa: CASSLLGLGIGGRDADTQYF
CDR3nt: TGTGCCAGCAGCCTCTTGGGATTGGGGATCGGCGGGAGAGACGCAGATACGCAGTATTTT

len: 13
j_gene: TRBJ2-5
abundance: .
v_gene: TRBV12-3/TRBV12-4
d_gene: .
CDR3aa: CASTWGWQETQYF
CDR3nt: TGTGCCAGCACCTGGGGCTGGCAAGAGACCCAGTACTTC

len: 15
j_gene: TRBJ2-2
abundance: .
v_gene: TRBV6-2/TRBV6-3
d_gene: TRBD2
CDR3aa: CASSPSGRRTGELFF
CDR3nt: TGTGCCAGCAGCCCTAGCGGGAGGCGGACCGGGGAGCTGTTTTTT

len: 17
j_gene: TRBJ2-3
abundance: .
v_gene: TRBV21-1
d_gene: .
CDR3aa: CASSYELTGPSTDTQYF
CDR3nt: TGTGCCAGCAGCTACGAGCTGACAGGACCTAGCACAGATACGCAGTATTTT

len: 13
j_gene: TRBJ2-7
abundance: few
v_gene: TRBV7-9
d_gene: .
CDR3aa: CASSLAVGFEQYF
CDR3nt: TGTGCCAGCAGCTTAGCCGTAGGGTTCGAGCAGTACTTC

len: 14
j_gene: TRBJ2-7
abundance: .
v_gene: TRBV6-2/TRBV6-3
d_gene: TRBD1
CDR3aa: CASSWGTGGYEQYF
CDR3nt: TGTGCCAGCAGTTGGGGGACAGGGGGCTACGAGCAGTACTTC

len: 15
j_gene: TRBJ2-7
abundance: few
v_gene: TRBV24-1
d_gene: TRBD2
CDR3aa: CATSDLSSGSYEQYF
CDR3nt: TGTGCCACCAGTGATTTGTCTAGCGGGAGCTACGAGCAGTACTTC

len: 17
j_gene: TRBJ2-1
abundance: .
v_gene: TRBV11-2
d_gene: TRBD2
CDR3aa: CASSLVAGGPVGNEQFF
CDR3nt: TGTGCCAGCAGCTTAGTAGCGGGAGGGCCTGTAGGGAATGAGCAGTTCTTC

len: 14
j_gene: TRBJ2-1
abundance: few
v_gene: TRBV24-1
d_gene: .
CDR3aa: CATSDWLGDNEQFF
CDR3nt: TGTGCCACCAGTGACTGGTTAGGAGACAATGAGCAGTTCTTC

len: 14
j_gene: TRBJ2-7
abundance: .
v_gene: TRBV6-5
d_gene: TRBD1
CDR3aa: CASSRDSSLYEQYF
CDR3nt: TGTGCCAGCAGTAGGGACAGTTCCCTTTACGAGCAGTACTTC

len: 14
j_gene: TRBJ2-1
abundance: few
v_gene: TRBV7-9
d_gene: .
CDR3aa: CASSPTDSLNEQFF
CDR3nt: TGTGCCAGCAGCCCTACTGACAGCCTTAATGAGCAGTTCTTC

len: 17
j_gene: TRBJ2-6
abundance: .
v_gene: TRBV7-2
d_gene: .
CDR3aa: CASSLAIRMTGANVLTF
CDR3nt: TGTGCCAGCAGCTTAGCGATACGGATGACCGGGGCCAACGTCCTGACTTTC

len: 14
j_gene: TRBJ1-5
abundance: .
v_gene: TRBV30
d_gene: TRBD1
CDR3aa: CAWRAGGVGQPQHF
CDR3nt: TGTGCCTGGAGGGCAGGGGGTGTAGGGCAGCCCCAGCATTTT

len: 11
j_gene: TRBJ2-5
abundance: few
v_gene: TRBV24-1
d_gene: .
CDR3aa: CATSQGETQYF
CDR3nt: TGTGCCACCAGTCAAGGGGAGACCCAGTACTTC

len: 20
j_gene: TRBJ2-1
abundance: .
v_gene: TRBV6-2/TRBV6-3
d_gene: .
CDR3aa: CASSYSRASFRGKSYNEQFF
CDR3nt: TGTGCCAGCAGTTACTCGCGGGCGTCTTTCCGGGGCAAGTCCTACAATGAGCAGTTCTTC

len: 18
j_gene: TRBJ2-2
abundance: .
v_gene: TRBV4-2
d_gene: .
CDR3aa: CASSQDSRGTAGTGELFF
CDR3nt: TGTGCCAGCAGCCAAGATTCACGAGGGACCGCCGGCACCGGGGAGCTGTTTTTT

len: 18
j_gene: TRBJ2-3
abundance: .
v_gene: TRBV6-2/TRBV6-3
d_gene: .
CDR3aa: CASSYQARGSTQGDTQYF
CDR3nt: TGTGCCAGCAGTTACCAAGCCCGAGGTTCTACGCAGGGAGATACGCAGTATTTT

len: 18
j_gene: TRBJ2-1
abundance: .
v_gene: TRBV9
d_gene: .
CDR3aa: CASSVGRLGVQGGNEQFF
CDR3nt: TGTGCCAGCAGCGTAGGGCGTCTGGGCGTCCAAGGGGGGAATGAGCAGTTCTTC

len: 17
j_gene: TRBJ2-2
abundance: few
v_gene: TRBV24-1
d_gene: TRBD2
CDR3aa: CATSEVRTSGNTGELFF
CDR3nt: TGTGCCACCAGTGAAGTCCGGACTAGCGGTAACACCGGGGAGCTGTTTTTT

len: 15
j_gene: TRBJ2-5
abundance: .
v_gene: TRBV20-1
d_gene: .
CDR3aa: CSARDSNLVSETQYF
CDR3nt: TGCAGTGCCCGCGACAGCAACTTAGTTTCCGAAACCCAGTACTTC

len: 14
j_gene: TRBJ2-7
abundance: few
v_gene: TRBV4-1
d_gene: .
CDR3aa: CASSKAGASYEQYF
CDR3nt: TGCGCCAGCAGCAAGGCCGGGGCCTCCTACGAGCAGTACTTC

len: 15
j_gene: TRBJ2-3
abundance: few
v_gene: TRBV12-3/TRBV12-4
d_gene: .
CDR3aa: CASSLFPVSTDTQYF
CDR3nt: TGTGCCAGCAGTTTGTTCCCTGTAAGCACAGATACGCAGTATTTT

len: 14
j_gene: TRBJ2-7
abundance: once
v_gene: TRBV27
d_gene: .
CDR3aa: CASSYRGTFDEQYF
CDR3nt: TGTGCCAGCAGTTACCGAGGAACATTCGACGAGCAGTACTTC

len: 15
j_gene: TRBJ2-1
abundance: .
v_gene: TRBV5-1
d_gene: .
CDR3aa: CASSLDGEHYNEQFF
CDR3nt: TGCGCCAGCAGCTTGGACGGAGAACACTACAATGAGCAGTTCTTC

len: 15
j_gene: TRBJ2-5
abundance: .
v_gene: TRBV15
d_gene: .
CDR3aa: CATSSSLTGWETQYF
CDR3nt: TGTGCCACCAGCAGCTCCCTTACAGGGTGGGAGACCCAGTACTTC

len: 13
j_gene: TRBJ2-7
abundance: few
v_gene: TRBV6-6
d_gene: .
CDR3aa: CASSYPTGTEQYF
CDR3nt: TGTGCCAGCAGTTATCCCACAGGGACCGAGCAGTACTTC

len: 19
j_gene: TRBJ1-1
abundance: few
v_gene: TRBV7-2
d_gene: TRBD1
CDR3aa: CASSRPPGQALVMNTEAFF
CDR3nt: TGTGCCAGCAGCCGACCCCCTGGACAGGCTTTAGTTATGAACACTGAAGCTTTCTTT

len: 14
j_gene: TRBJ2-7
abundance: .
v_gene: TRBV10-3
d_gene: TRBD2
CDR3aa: CAISDWTSSYEQYF
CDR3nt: TGTGCCATCAGTGATTGGACTAGCTCCTACGAGCAGTACTTC

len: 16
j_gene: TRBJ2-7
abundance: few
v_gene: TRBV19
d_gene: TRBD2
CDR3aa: CASSIDWTSGRLEQYF
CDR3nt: TGTGCCAGTAGTATAGATTGGACTAGCGGGAGGCTCGAGCAGTACTTC

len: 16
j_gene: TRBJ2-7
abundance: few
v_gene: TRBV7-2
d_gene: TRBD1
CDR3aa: CASSLSARTGIYEQYF
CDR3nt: TGTGCCAGCAGCTTATCCGCCAGGACAGGGATCTACGAGCAGTACTTC

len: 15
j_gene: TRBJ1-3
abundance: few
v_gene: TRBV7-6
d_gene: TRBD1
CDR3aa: CASSPSTGAGNTIYF
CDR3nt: TGTGCCAGCAGCCCATCGACAGGGGCTGGAAACACCATATATTTT

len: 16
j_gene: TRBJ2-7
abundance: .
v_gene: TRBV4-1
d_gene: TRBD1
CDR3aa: CASSHSGTEWAYEQYF
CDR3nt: TGCGCCAGCAGCCATTCTGGGACAGAATGGGCTTACGAGCAGTACTTC

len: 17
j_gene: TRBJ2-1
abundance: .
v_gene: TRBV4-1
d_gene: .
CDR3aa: CASSPSHGAIGNNEQFF
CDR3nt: TGCGCCAGCAGCCCGTCCCATGGGGCGATCGGTAACAATGAGCAGTTCTTC

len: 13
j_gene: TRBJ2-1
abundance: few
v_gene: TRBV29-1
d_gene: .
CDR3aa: CSVGEGTYNEQFF
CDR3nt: TGCAGCGTTGGTGAGGGGACGTACAATGAGCAGTTCTTC

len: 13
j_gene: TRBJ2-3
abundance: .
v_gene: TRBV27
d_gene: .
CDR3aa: CASSPRSPDTQYF
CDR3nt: TGTGCCAGCAGTCCCCGGTCTCCAGATACGCAGTATTTT

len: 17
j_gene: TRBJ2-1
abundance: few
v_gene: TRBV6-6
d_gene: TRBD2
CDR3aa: CASSYSLPGTSRNEQFF
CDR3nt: TGTGCCAGCAGTTACTCATTACCCGGGACTAGTCGGAATGAGCAGTTCTTC